The 10 T cell receptor beta chains in this list originate from one sample, sequenced in a study of T cells after posttransplantation cyclophosphamide. Measured with immunoSEQ multiplex PCR; TCRdb has only the in-frame clones, and not every one. The sample shows 30,000 to 45,000 clones, roughly 78% of them seen only once. Cyclophosphamide on days +3 and +4 followed busulfan-fludarabine conditioning and a marrow graft. The starting material was CD4+ T cells sorted from blood, obtained around 2,000 days after a stem cell transplant with posttransplant cyclophosphamide. These receptors came from a female patient in her 40s who received an allogeneic stem cell transplant from a related donor, was CMV-positive, and had no GVHD. Some T cells may be the graft donor's.

This clone came up a few times. V and J are TRBV19 and TRBJ1-1, with a weak D call TRBD1 (6 bases). The V end was cut by 3 bases, the J end by 5 bases, with 13 bases between. CDR3 length equals 14 residues. Germline values: CDR1 LNHDA, CDR2 SQIVND (reference sequence). This CDR3 is CASSMTGQETEAFF. The CDR3, as DNA: TGTGCCAGTAGTATGACAGGCCAAGAGACTGAAGCTTTCTTT. Full variable domain (rest looked up from reference TRBV19 and TRBJ1-1): DGGITQSPKYLFRKEGQNVTLSCEQNLNHDAMYWYRQDPGQGLRLIYYSQIVNDFQKGDIAEGYSVSREKKESFPLTVTSAQKNPTAFYLCASSMTGQETEAFFGQGTRLTVV.

J is TRBJ1-1 and V is TRBV27; possible D gene TRBD1, 6 bases. Germline V gene sequence: CDR1 MNHEY, CDR2 SMNVEV (reference sequence). CDR3 length equals 16 residues. Trimming removed 2 bases from V and 5 bases from J, with 18 bases in between. The CDR3 DNA follows: TGTGCCAGCAGTTTACTCCGCCTAGGGGGGGGGACTGAAGCTTTCTTT. Its translation: CASSLLRLGGGTEAFF.

This chain joins TRBV6-1 and TRBJ2-7; maybe TRBD1 (6 bases). The CDR3 totals 13 residues. The V end lost 5 bases, the J end lost 4 bases, and 12 bases lay between the germline ends. Germline CDR1 MNHNS, CDR2 SASEGT. CDR3 sequence: CASSTRTEYEQYF. The CDR3 DNA is TGTGCCAGCAGTACCCGGACAGAATACGAGCAGTACTTC.

The count of this clone is one. V is TRBV5-6 and J is TRBJ1-3, with a tentative D call TRBD1 (6 bases). Trimming removed 0 bases at V and 0 bases at J, with 7 bases between. The germline V gene has CDR1 SGHDT and CDR2 YYEEEE. The CDR3 has 15 amino acids. CDR3: CASSLGGGSGNTIYF. CDR3 nucleotides: TGTGCCAGCAGCTTGGGAGGGGGCTCTGGAAACACCATATATTTT.

The V gene is TRBV5-1, the J gene TRBJ2-1, with D unresolved. The germline V gene encodes CDR1 SGHRS and CDR2 YFSETQ. With 0 bases removed from V and 7 bases from J, the gap between germline ends came to 8 bases. This CDR3 region has 13 residues. CDR3 in DNA: TGCGCCAGCAGCTTGGGTAGAGGAAATGAGCAGTTCTTC. Translation: CASSLGRGNEQFF. The entire variable domain, with the rest obtained from reference TRBV5-1 and TRBJ2-1, is as follows: KAGVTQTPRYLIKTRGQQVTLSCSPISGHRSVSWYQQTPGQGLQFLFEYFSETQRNKGNFPGRFSGRQFSNSRSEMNVSTLELGDSALYLCASSLGRGNEQFFGPGTRLTVL.

This chain uses TRBV19 with TRBJ2-1, with D possibly matching TRBD2 (7 bases). The CDR3 is made up of 16 amino acids. The germline gives CDR1 LNHDA, CDR2 SQIVND (reference sequence). Trimming removed 5 bases at V and 6 bases at J, with 20 bases between. The CDR3 sequence is CASSSPSGGGINEQFF. CDR3 DNA: TGTGCCAGTAGTTCCCCCTCTGGCGGGGGCATCAATGAGCAGTTCTTC. Full variable domain (missing parts from reference TRBV19 and TRBJ2-1): DGGITQSPKYLFRKEGQNVTLSCEQNLNHDAMYWYRQDPGQGLRLIYYSQIVNDFQKGDIAEGYSVSREKKESFPLTVTSAQKNPTAFYLCASSSPSGGGINEQFFGPGTRLTVL.

This clone was counted between two and nine times. The rearrangement joins TRBV6-5 to TRBJ1-5, with TRBD1 identical over 7 bases. CDR1 and CDR2 from the germline V gene are MNHEY and SVGAGI. The trim removed 5 bases at V and 5 bases at J, leaving 9 bases unmatched. The CDR3 is 15 amino acids. In DNA form, the CDR3 reads TGTGCCAGCAGTCCCCTAGGGCAGGGGGATCAGCCCCAGCATTTT. Translated: CASSPLGQGDQPQHF.

The chain joins TRBV4-1 to TRBJ1-2, with TRBD1 matching 9 bases. With 3 bases clipped from V and 3 bases from J, the junction kept 5 bases outside the gene matches. Germline CDR1 reads MGHRA; CDR2 reads YSYEKL. The CDR3 spans 15 residues. The CDR3 nucleotides are TGCGCCAGCAGCCAGGCGGGACAGGGTGACTATGGCTACACCTTC. Translation: CASSQAGQGDYGYTF.

This rearrangement joins TRBV20-1 to TRBJ2-5; a weak D match, TRBD2 (5 bases). The CDR3 runs to 11 residues. V lost 5 bases, J lost 7 bases, and 11 bases lay in between. Looked up from germline, CDR1 is DFQATT and CDR2 is SNEGSKA (reference sequence). DNA for the CDR3: TGCAGTGCTCCCCGAGAGGGGACCCAGTACTTC. Translation: CSAPREGTQYF.

The chain employs TRBV5-1 and TRBJ1-6; 10 bases are a match to TRBD1. Trimming removed 0 bases from V and 7 bases from J; junction bases left unmatched: 7. Germline V lookup: CDR1 SGHRS, CDR2 YFSETQ. The CDR3 extends over 17 amino acids. The CDR3 reads CASSLASGQGRNSPLHF. The CDR3 DNA is TGCGCCAGCAGCTTGGCCTCGGGACAGGGGAGGAATTCACCCCTCCACTTT.